Sequencing of this TCR beta chain was carried out in a study of blood T cell repertoires in COVID-19. At the level of the study: From T cells, B-cell-depleted T cells, or PBMCs came the material, which was cDNA or gDNA.

Here immunoSEQ multiplex PCR was the method, and the copy in TCRdb shows in-frame clones only, minus some. The sample comprises about 160,000 clones, around 87% of which are singletons, and over 3.5% rests with the top ten. The germline V gene encodes CDR1 SGDLS and CDR2 YYNGEE. This CDR3 region has 13 residues. Trimming removed 2 bases at V and 5 bases at J, with 11 bases between. The receptor was isolated from a woman aged 55-70 years with active or convalescent COVID-19. Sample: peripheral blood. The rearrangement uses TRBV9 and TRBJ2-7; D is possibly TRBD1 (6 bases). The CDR3 region has the DNA TGTGCCAGCAGCGTTTCAGGGGCTCACGAGCAGTACTTC. It translates to CASSVSGAHEQYF.